The rows below give T cell receptor beta chains drawn from one sample of a study of shared clonotypes between healthy human individuals. Sequenced by immunoSEQ multiplex PCR; TCRdb stores in-frame clones only, minus some. The top ten hold 0.055% to 0.075% of the sample, which has 400,000 to 600,000 clones, roughly 95% seen once. Sequenced: naive CD4+ T cells sorted from blood. The receptors derive from a woman aged 30 to 39 in good health. The CDR3 runs from the conserved cysteine through the conserved F or W. Fields, in order: clone size, V gene, J gene, D gene, CDR3 protein, CDR3 DNA. D genes are given only for firm matches. The size entry is marked missing in some rows and otherwise reads once, few, many or a size class.

clone size: -; V gene: TRBV7-9; J gene: TRBJ1-1; D gene: -; CDR3 protein: CASSLEDSSVPAFF; CDR3 DNA: TGTGCCAGCAGCTTAGAAGACAGTTCGGTACCAGCTTTCTTT
clone size: -; V gene: TRBV28; J gene: TRBJ1-2; D gene: -; CDR3 protein: CASSTGTLSKTYGYTF; CDR3 DNA: TGTGCCAGCAGCACCGGGACCCTCTCAAAGACTTATGGCTACACCTTC
clone size: -; V gene: TRBV28; J gene: TRBJ2-7; D gene: TRBD2; CDR3 protein: CASSRSGSVYEQYF; CDR3 DNA: TGTGCCAGCAGCCGTAGCGGGAGTGTCTACGAGCAGTACTTC
clone size: -; V gene: TRBV5-4; J gene: TRBJ2-7; D gene: -; CDR3 protein: CASSSVFRDRSYEQYF; CDR3 DNA: TGTGCCAGCAGCTCCGTCTTCCGGGACCGTTCCTACGAGCAGTACTTC
clone size: -; V gene: TRBV5-6; J gene: TRBJ1-2; D gene: -; CDR3 protein: CASSLVTANYGYTF; CDR3 DNA: TGTGCCAGCAGCTTGGTGACCGCAAACTATGGCTACACCTTC
clone size: -; V gene: TRBV2; J gene: TRBJ2-1; D gene: -; CDR3 protein: CASSRRSGSSYNEQFF; CDR3 DNA: TGTGCCAGCAGCCGCCGGTCAGGGAGCTCCTACAATGAGCAGTTCTTC
clone size: -; V gene: TRBV28; J gene: TRBJ1-2; D gene: -; CDR3 protein: CASSYYSNHGYTF; CDR3 DNA: TGTGCCAGCAGTTACTACAGCAACCATGGCTACACCTTC
clone size: -; V gene: TRBV5-6; J gene: TRBJ1-1; D gene: -; CDR3 protein: CASSLSLRGNTEAFF; CDR3 DNA: TGTGCCAGCAGCTTGTCCCTGCGGGGCAACACTGAAGCTTTCTTT
clone size: -; V gene: TRBV30; J gene: TRBJ2-7; D gene: -; CDR3 protein: CAWGGEDEQYF; CDR3 DNA: TGTGCCTGGGGAGGGGAGGACGAGCAGTACTTC
clone size: -; V gene: TRBV6-5; J gene: TRBJ1-2; D gene: TRBD1; CDR3 protein: CASREGQGVFYGYTF; CDR3 DNA: TGTGCCAGCAGGGAGGGACAGGGGGTGTTCTATGGCTACACCTTC
clone size: -; V gene: TRBV28; J gene: TRBJ2-7; D gene: -; CDR3 protein: CASSSPSPASGALSYEQYF; CDR3 DNA: TGTGCCAGCAGTTCCCCATCCCCAGCTTCGGGAGCCCTCTCCTACGAGCAGTACTTC
clone size: once; V gene: TRBV28; J gene: TRBJ1-4; D gene: TRBD1; CDR3 protein: CASSDRGLLSYEKLFF; CDR3 DNA: TGTGCCAGTTCGGACAGGGGGCTATTGAGTTATGAAAAACTGTTTTTT
clone size: once; V gene: TRBV4-1; J gene: TRBJ2-5; D gene: -; CDR3 protein: CASSFGGRGETQYF; CDR3 DNA: TGCGCCAGCAGCTTTGGGGGCCGGGGAGAGACCCAGTACTTC
clone size: -; V gene: TRBV4-2; J gene: TRBJ2-2; D gene: TRBD2; CDR3 protein: CASSFSGLAGVGTGELFF; CDR3 DNA: TGTGCCAGCAGCTTCTCAGGACTAGCGGGAGTCGGGACCGGGGAGCTGTTTTTT
clone size: -; V gene: TRBV12-5; J gene: TRBJ2-7; D gene: -; CDR3 protein: CASGLRGIDYRISSYEQYF; CDR3 DNA: TGTGCTAGTGGTTTGCGGGGGATTGATTACAGGATCAGCTCCTACGAGCAGTACTTC
clone size: once; V gene: TRBV6-5; J gene: TRBJ2-7; D gene: -; CDR3 protein: CASSYSALTSSYEQYF; CDR3 DNA: TGTGCCAGCAGTTACTCAGCTCTGACGAGTTCCTACGAGCAGTACTTC
clone size: -; V gene: TRBV6-5; J gene: TRBJ2-1; D gene: TRBD2; CDR3 protein: CASTAGPSNEQFF; CDR3 DNA: TGTGCCAGCACAGCGGGACCGTCAAATGAGCAGTTCTTC
clone size: -; V gene: TRBV28; J gene: TRBJ1-3; D gene: -; CDR3 protein: CATIPALWGNTIYF; CDR3 DNA: TGTGCCACTATCCCCGCACTTTGGGGAAACACCATATATTTT
clone size: -; V gene: TRBV6-1; J gene: TRBJ2-1; D gene: TRBD2; CDR3 protein: CASRSGTSFNEQFF; CDR3 DNA: TGTGCCAGCAGGTCCGGGACTAGTTTCAATGAGCAGTTCTTC
clone size: -; V gene: TRBV4-2; J gene: TRBJ1-2; D gene: -; CDR3 protein: CASNQAFGQTYGYTF; CDR3 DNA: TGTGCCAGCAACCAAGCCTTCGGACAGACCTATGGCTACACCTTC
clone size: -; V gene: TRBV4-1; J gene: TRBJ2-5; D gene: TRBD2; CDR3 protein: CASSQGGAGRSETQYF; CDR3 DNA: TGCGCCAGCAGCCAAGGAGGAGCGGGAAGGTCGGAGACCCAGTACTTC
clone size: -; V gene: TRBV25-1; J gene: TRBJ2-1; D gene: TRBD2; CDR3 protein: CASVSPGGYNEQFF; CDR3 DNA: TGTGCCAGCGTGTCCCCGGGAGGCTACAATGAGCAGTTCTTC
clone size: -; V gene: TRBV30; J gene: TRBJ2-3; D gene: -; CDR3 protein: CAWSLGATDTQYF; CDR3 DNA: TGTGCCTGGAGTCTGGGGGCAACAGATACGCAGTATTTT
clone size: -; V gene: TRBV6-5; J gene: TRBJ2-5; D gene: -; CDR3 protein: CASSYSEGPRETQYF; CDR3 DNA: TGTGCCAGCAGTTACTCAGAGGGCCCCAGGGAGACCCAGTACTTC
clone size: -; V gene: TRBV11-3; J gene: TRBJ1-5; D gene: -; CDR3 protein: CASSSPGGVSGQPQHF; CDR3 DNA: TGTGCCAGCAGCTCCCCGGGGGGGGTAAGCGGTCAGCCCCAGCATTTT
clone size: -; V gene: TRBV4-2; J gene: TRBJ2-7; D gene: TRBD1; CDR3 protein: CASSQTPGQDSNYEQYF; CDR3 DNA: TGTGCCAGCAGCCAGACACCGGGACAGGATAGCAACTACGAGCAGTACTTC
clone size: -; V gene: TRBV15; J gene: TRBJ2-7; D gene: TRBD2; CDR3 protein: CATSRDLAGFSYEQYF; CDR3 DNA: TGTGCCACCAGCAGAGATCTAGCGGGATTCTCCTACGAGCAGTACTTC
clone size: -; V gene: TRBV6-5; J gene: TRBJ2-7; D gene: -; CDR3 protein: CASAYYEQYF; CDR3 DNA: TGTGCCAGCGCTTACTACGAGCAGTACTTC
clone size: -; V gene: TRBV9; J gene: TRBJ2-6; D gene: -; CDR3 protein: CASRGPVSGANVLTF; CDR3 DNA: TGTGCCAGCAGGGGGCCAGTCTCTGGGGCCAACGTCCTGACTTTC
clone size: few; V gene: TRBV6-1; J gene: TRBJ2-1; D gene: TRBD2; CDR3 protein: CASTSGSADNEQFF; CDR3 DNA: TGTGCCAGCACTAGCGGGAGTGCGGACAATGAGCAGTTCTTC
clone size: -; V gene: TRBV19; J gene: TRBJ1-6; D gene: TRBD1; CDR3 protein: CASSIGQGSYNSPLHF; CDR3 DNA: TGTGCCAGTAGTATAGGACAGGGGTCCTATAATTCACCCCTCCACTTT
clone size: -; V gene: TRBV28; J gene: TRBJ2-1; D gene: TRBD1; CDR3 protein: CASSSGQDNEQFF; CDR3 DNA: TGTGCCAGCAGTTCCGGACAGGACAATGAGCAGTTCTTC
clone size: -; V gene: TRBV5-1; J gene: TRBJ1-4; D gene: -; CDR3 protein: CASSLELNEKLFF; CDR3 DNA: TGCGCCAGCAGCTTGGAGCTTAATGAAAAACTGTTTTTT
clone size: -; V gene: TRBV18; J gene: TRBJ1-1; D gene: TRBD1; CDR3 protein: CASSPPGQGLLAFF; CDR3 DNA: TGTGCCAGCTCACCTCCGGGACAGGGGTTATTGGCTTTCTTT
clone size: -; V gene: TRBV9; J gene: TRBJ2-3; D gene: -; CDR3 protein: CASSVDFVTDTQYF; CDR3 DNA: TGTGCCAGCAGCGTAGATTTCGTCACAGATACGCAGTATTTT
clone size: -; V gene: TRBV6-6; J gene: TRBJ2-7; D gene: -; CDR3 protein: CASSPGGRYEQYF; CDR3 DNA: TGTGCCAGCAGCCCAGGCGGGCGGTACGAGCAGTACTTC
clone size: -; V gene: TRBV7-2; J gene: TRBJ2-4; D gene: TRBD2; CDR3 protein: CASSLVASGKVVKNIQYF; CDR3 DNA: TGTGCCAGCAGCTTAGTCGCCAGCGGGAAGGTTGTCAAAAACATTCAGTACTTC
clone size: -; V gene: TRBV7-3; J gene: TRBJ2-3; D gene: TRBD2; CDR3 protein: CASSLAGGRQDTQYF; CDR3 DNA: TGTGCCAGCAGTCTAGCGGGAGGTCGGCAGGATACGCAGTATTTT
clone size: -; V gene: TRBV7-9; J gene: TRBJ1-4; D gene: -; CDR3 protein: CASSRSGPNEKLFF; CDR3 DNA: TGTGCCAGCAGCCGATCTGGGCCTAATGAAAAACTGTTTTTT
clone size: -; V gene: TRBV13; J gene: TRBJ2-7; D gene: TRBD2; CDR3 protein: CASSFRTSAYEQYF; CDR3 DNA: TGTGCCAGCAGCTTCAGGACTAGCGCGTACGAGCAGTACTTC
clone size: once; V gene: TRBV18; J gene: TRBJ1-6; D gene: -; CDR3 protein: CASSSDESRGSPLHF; CDR3 DNA: TGTGCCAGCTCGAGTGACGAGTCTCGAGGTTCACCCCTCCACTTT
clone size: few; V gene: TRBV11-2; J gene: TRBJ1-1; D gene: -; CDR3 protein: CASSHNTEAFF; CDR3 DNA: TGTGCCAGCAGCCACAACACTGAAGCTTTCTTT
clone size: few; V gene: TRBV10-3; J gene: TRBJ1-1; D gene: -; CDR3 protein: CAISESFRNTEAFF; CDR3 DNA: TGTGCCATCAGTGAGTCTTTCAGGAACACTGAAGCTTTCTTT
clone size: -; V gene: TRBV19; J gene: TRBJ2-2; D gene: -; CDR3 protein: CASSINRVHTGELFF; CDR3 DNA: TGTGCCAGTAGTATCAACAGGGTGCACACCGGGGAGCTGTTTTTT
clone size: -; V gene: TRBV5-1; J gene: TRBJ2-3; D gene: -; CDR3 protein: CASSLVQGRIDTQYF; CDR3 DNA: TGCGCCAGCAGCTTGGTTCAGGGAAGAATAGATACGCAGTATTTT
clone size: -; V gene: TRBV5-1; J gene: TRBJ2-2; D gene: TRBD1; CDR3 protein: CASSLGRDRANTGELFF; CDR3 DNA: TGCGCCAGCAGCTTGGGCCGGGACAGGGCGAACACCGGGGAGCTGTTTTTT
clone size: once; V gene: TRBV9; J gene: TRBJ2-6; D gene: -; CDR3 protein: CASSTSTTSGANVLTF; CDR3 DNA: TGTGCCAGCAGCACTAGTACCACCTCTGGGGCCAACGTCCTGACTTTC
clone size: few; V gene: TRBV4-1; J gene: TRBJ1-5; D gene: -; CDR3 protein: CASGPTEGTYQPQHF; CDR3 DNA: TGCGCCAGCGGACCGACCGAAGGAACTTATCAGCCCCAGCATTTT
clone size: -; V gene: TRBV6-1; J gene: TRBJ2-7; D gene: TRBD1; CDR3 protein: CASREYPGQGTYEQYF; CDR3 DNA: TGTGCCAGCAGAGAATATCCGGGACAGGGAACCTACGAGCAGTACTTC
clone size: -; V gene: TRBV28; J gene: TRBJ1-4; D gene: -; CDR3 protein: CASSLGPGREKLFF; CDR3 DNA: TGTGCCAGCAGTTTAGGGCCAGGGCGTGAAAAACTGTTTTTT
clone size: -; V gene: TRBV27; J gene: TRBJ2-1; D gene: TRBD2; CDR3 protein: CASSFGPGLAGDYNEQFF; CDR3 DNA: TGTGCCAGCAGTTTCGGTCCGGGACTAGCAGGGGACTACAATGAGCAGTTCTTC
clone size: -; V gene: TRBV9; J gene: TRBJ1-2; D gene: -; CDR3 protein: CASSALGTANYGYTF; CDR3 DNA: TGTGCCAGCAGCGCGTTGGGGACTGCTAACTATGGCTACACCTTC
clone size: -; V gene: TRBV11-2; J gene: TRBJ1-3; D gene: -; CDR3 protein: CASSPKWGDSRSGNTIYF; CDR3 DNA: TGTGCCAGCAGCCCTAAGTGGGGGGATAGCCGCTCTGGAAACACCATATATTTT
clone size: -; V gene: TRBV18; J gene: TRBJ1-4; D gene: -; CDR3 protein: CASSPRGGDEKLFF; CDR3 DNA: TGTGCCAGCTCACCCCGGGGGGGCGATGAAAAACTGTTTTTT
clone size: -; V gene: TRBV27; J gene: TRBJ2-1; D gene: TRBD1; CDR3 protein: CASNAGTGLYNEQFF; CDR3 DNA: TGTGCCAGCAACGCCGGGACAGGGCTGTACAATGAGCAGTTCTTC
clone size: -; V gene: TRBV5-6; J gene: TRBJ1-3; D gene: TRBD1; CDR3 protein: CASSSTGGGNTIYF; CDR3 DNA: TGTGCCAGCAGCTCCACAGGGGGTGGAAACACCATATATTTT
clone size: few; V gene: TRBV19; J gene: TRBJ2-7; D gene: TRBD1; CDR3 protein: CASSPGDRGNNEQYF; CDR3 DNA: TGTGCCAGTAGCCCTGGGGACAGGGGGAATAACGAGCAGTACTTC
clone size: once; V gene: TRBV5-1; J gene: TRBJ2-3; D gene: -; CDR3 protein: CASSPQDHTDTQYF; CDR3 DNA: TGCGCCAGCAGCCCGCAGGATCACACAGATACGCAGTATTTT
clone size: -; V gene: TRBV7-3; J gene: TRBJ1-2; D gene: TRBD1; CDR3 protein: CASSWDRGYGYTF; CDR3 DNA: TGTGCCAGCAGCTGGGACAGGGGCTATGGCTACACCTTC